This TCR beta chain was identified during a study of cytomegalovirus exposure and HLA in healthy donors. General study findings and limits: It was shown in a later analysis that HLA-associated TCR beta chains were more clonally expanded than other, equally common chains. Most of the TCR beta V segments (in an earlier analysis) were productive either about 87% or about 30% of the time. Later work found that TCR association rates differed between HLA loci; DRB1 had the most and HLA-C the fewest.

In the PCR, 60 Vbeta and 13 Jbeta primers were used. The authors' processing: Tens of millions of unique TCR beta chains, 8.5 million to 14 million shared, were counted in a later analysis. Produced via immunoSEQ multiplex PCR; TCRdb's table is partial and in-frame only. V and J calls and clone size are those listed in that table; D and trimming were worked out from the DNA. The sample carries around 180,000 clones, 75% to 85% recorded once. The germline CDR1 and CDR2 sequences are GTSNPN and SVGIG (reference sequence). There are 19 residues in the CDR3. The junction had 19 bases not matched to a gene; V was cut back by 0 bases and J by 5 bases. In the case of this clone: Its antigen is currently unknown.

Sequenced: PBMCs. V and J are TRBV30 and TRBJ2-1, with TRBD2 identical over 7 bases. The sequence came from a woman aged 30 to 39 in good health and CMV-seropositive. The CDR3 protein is CAWSVHSWTRPSWHNEQFF. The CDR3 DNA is TGTGCCTGGAGTGTACACTCGTGGACTAGACCCTCTTGGCACAATGAGCAGTTCTTC.